Sequencing of this T cell receptor (beta chain) was carried out in a study of T cell responses to AZD1222 COVID-19 vaccine. Across the study: Researchers grouped second doses given at about 4 or about 12 weeks into one pool. Study observations and caveats: Repertoire sampling was restricted to post-peak T cell response timepoints. Spike was spanned by vaccine-associated CD4 TCRs, with dominance at 160-218 and 743-854. Targets within unmutated variant regions were reportedly found for nearly half of spike-specific TCRs.

As to this clone: Its antigen is not known.

Using immunoSEQ multiplex PCR, the repertoire was profiled, and TCRdb retains in-frame clones only, with some absent. The sample includes approximately 100,000 clones, roughly 84% seen only once; the top ten take roughly 1.4%. The CDR3 length is 13 residues. Germline assignment: CDR1 LNHDA and CDR2 SQIVND (reference sequence). V lost 5 bases and J lost 3; bases outside the gene matches: 3. The chain joins TRBV19 to TRBJ1-1, with 7 nucleotides matching TRBD1. The TCR originated in an adult in good health. The specimen was peripheral blood, collected on day 0 of AZD1222 vaccination. The DNA of the CDR3 is TGTGCCAGTAGTCTTACAGGGGACACTGAAGCTTTCTTT. It codes for CASSLTGDTEAFF.